A single sample is the source of the 7 T cell receptor beta chains below, sequenced in a study of early T cells in non-severe SARS-CoV-2 infection. TCRdb ran MiXCR on the 5' RACE reads and lists one entry per CDR3 protein. The repertoire includes around 50,000 distinct CDR3 sequences, roughly an eighth of them detected once, and about 4% sits in the top ten. Sequences were obtained from whole blood. These receptors were taken from an adult who was a healthcare worker with PCR-confirmed SARS-CoV-2 infection or an uninfected control (not recorded which).

This clonotype was seen repeatedly, ten times or more. This rearrangement joins TRBV27 to TRBJ2-7; D may be TRBD1 (6 bases). The V and J ends lost 2 bases and 4 bases respectively, with 12 bases between them. The CDR3 has 14 amino acids. CDR1 and CDR2 (germline): MNHEY, SMNVEV (reference sequence). CDR3 in amino acids: CASSLEGRGYEQYF. For the CDR3, the DNA is TGTGCCAGCAGTTTAGAAGGCAGGGGATACGAGCAGTACTTC.

This clonotype was observed at least ten times. The rearrangement links TRBV28 to TRBJ2-6; no clear D. The CDR3 has 15 residues. V lost 1 base to trimming and J lost 0 bases, with 4 bases between them. Germline CDR1 is MDHEN and CDR2 is SYDVKM. CDR3 sequence (DNA): TGTGCCAGCAGTTTATTTAGCTCTGGGGCCAACGTCCTGACTTTC. Amino acid sequence: CASSLFSSGANVLTF.

This clonotype was counted ten times or more. V and J are TRBV9 and TRBJ1-6, with 7 bases lining up with TRBD1. The CDR3 covers 13 residues. Per the germline V gene, CDR1 is SGDLS and CDR2 is YYNGEE. V lost 4 bases, J lost 7 bases, and 2 bases stayed unmatched. Written as DNA, the CDR3 is TGTGCCAGCAGCCGGGACAGCAATTCACCCCTCCACTTT. Its translation: CASSRDSNSPLHF.

This clonotype showed up just a few times. This rearrangement joins TRBV3-1 to TRBJ2-3; D ambiguous. This CDR3 has 14 amino acids. V shed 6 bases and J shed 0 bases, with 10 bases lying between them. CDR1 and CDR2 from the germline V gene are LGHDT and YNNKEL (reference sequence). CDR3 region: CASSSTASTDTQYF. The CDR3, as DNA: TGTGCCAGCAGTAGCACGGCTAGCACAGATACGCAGTATTTT.

Many counts were recorded for this clonotype. The chain links TRBV18 to TRBJ2-3; D may be TRBD2 (5 bases). The CDR3 has 16 amino acids. The V end lost 2 bases, the J end lost 2 bases, and 14 bases lay between the germline ends. CDR1 and CDR2 (germline): KGHSH, LQKENI. The CDR3 sequence is CASSPVPSGSTDTQYF. The DNA for the CDR3 is TGTGCCAGCTCACCAGTGCCAAGCGGATCCACAGATACGCAGTATTTT.

This clonotype was observed a handful of times. The chain employs TRBV29-1 and TRBJ2-5, with no clear D. CDR1 is SQVTM and CDR2 is ANQGSEA in the germline V gene. This CDR3 comprises 12 residues. V lost 8 bases and J lost 2, with 12 bases in between. For the CDR3, the DNA is TGCAGCTTCGTAGGGATACAAGAGACCCAGTACTTC. Amino acids: CSFVGIQETQYF.

This clonotype was detected a few times. The chain employs TRBV21-1 and TRBJ2-7; the table calls TRBD1, which could not be checked here. TRBV21-1 is a recognized pseudogene. The CDR3 is made up of 12 amino acids. The CDR3 spells CASSKPLTGGLF. The CDR3 nucleotides read TGTGCCAGCAGCAAACCCCTAACCGGAGGTCTCTTC.